These T cell receptor beta chains were read from a single sample in a study of CD8 T cells in Susac syndrome. Each CDR3 protein is one row after TCRdb ran MiXCR on the immunoSEQ multiplex PCR reads. This repertoire shows about 140,000 distinct CDR3 sequences, around 95% found once; its top ten account for approximately 0.11%. Specimen: CD4+ T cells from PBMCs. Source of these receptors: a human donor with multiple sclerosis. CDR3s include the opening cysteine and the closing phenylalanine or tryptophan. D genes are given only for firm matches. Some rows have no size entry. The others give once, few or many, or a class for an expanded clone.

CDR3 DNA | CDR3 protein | V gene | D gene | J gene | clone size
TGTGCCAGCAGCGTCAGCGCAACCCGACAGGGGGGACAAGAGACCCAGTACTTC | CASSVSATRQGGQETQYF | TRBV9 | TRBD1 | TRBJ2-5 | .
TGCAGCGTCGGACAGGGGGGCGGTGAGCAGTTCTTC | CSVGQGGGEQFF | TRBV29-1 | TRBD1 | TRBJ2-1 | once
TGTGCCTGGAGTGTGGGGGGACAGAATAATCAGCCCCAGCATTTT | CAWSVGGQNNQPQHF | TRBV30 | TRBD1 | TRBJ1-5 | .
TGTGCCAGCAGCCAAGATCCGACTAGCGGGCTCACAGATACGCAGTATTTT | CASSQDPTSGLTDTQYF | TRBV3-1 | TRBD2 | TRBJ2-3 | .
TGCAGTGCTAGAGATCGTCGACCTTTAGCGGGAGAAACCGGAGATACGCAGTATTTT | CSARDRRPLAGETGDTQYF | TRBV20-1 | TRBD2 | TRBJ2-3 | .
TGTGCCAGCAGCGACGGACTAGCGGGAGCCTTCCTCTTAGACTTC | CASSDGLAGAFLLDF | TRBV28 | TRBD2 | TRBJ2-7 | .
TGTGCCAGCAGCTCCTCCGGGACTAGCTGGTACAATGAGCAGTTCTTC | CASSSSGTSWYNEQFF | TRBV7-2 | TRBD2 | TRBJ2-1 | once
TGCGCCAGCAGCCAAGGAAGGGGTGGTAAAGAGACCCAGTACTTC | CASSQGRGGKETQYF | TRBV4-3 | . | TRBJ2-5 | .
TGTGCCAGCACTAAGGACAGGGCCGGAAACACCATATATTTT | CASTKDRAGNTIYF | TRBV6-5 | TRBD1 | TRBJ1-3 | .
TGTGCCTGGAGTCCAGGGGTTCAGCCCCAGCATTTT | CAWSPGVQPQHF | TRBV30 | . | TRBJ1-5 | .
TGTGCCAGCAGTTTATTTGAGGGAGCCCCTTATGGCTACACCTTC | CASSLFEGAPYGYTF | TRBV27 | . | TRBJ1-2 | .
TGTGCCAGCAGCTCCCGTGAGGGTTATCAGCCCCAGCATTTT | CASSSREGYQPQHF | TRBV7-8 | . | TRBJ1-5 | .
TGCAGCGTTGAAGATGCCGACAGGCCAAACTATGGCTACACCTTC | CSVEDADRPNYGYTF | TRBV29-1 | . | TRBJ1-2 | .
TGTGCCAGCAGTCGACAGGGCATGGAGACCCAGTACTTC | CASSRQGMETQYF | TRBV5-4 | TRBD1 | TRBJ2-5 | .
TGCAGTGCTAGAGATCTACGGGAAGCCTACAATGAGCAGTTCTTC | CSARDLREAYNEQFF | TRBV20-1 | . | TRBJ2-1 | .
TGCAGTGCTGGGCGTACAGGGGCTTCACCCACAGATACGCAGTATTTT | CSAGRTGASPTDTQYF | TRBV20-1 | TRBD1 | TRBJ2-3 | .
TGTGCCAGCAGCTTAGAAGGCTATCACTCCTACGAGCAGTACTTC | CASSLEGYHSYEQYF | TRBV7-8 | . | TRBJ2-7 | .
TGTGCCAGCAGTCCCCCAAGGGCTAGCGGGAGTCCAGATACGCAGTATTTT | CASSPPRASGSPDTQYF | TRBV7-8 | TRBD2 | TRBJ2-3 | .
TGCGCCAGCAGCTTGCGACGGGAGAGTGATGAGCAGTTCTTC | CASSLRRESDEQFF | TRBV5-1 | . | TRBJ2-1 | .
TGTGCCAGCAGTTTCTACAGGGGGGGGAAGGGTGAGCAGTTCTTC | CASSFYRGGKGEQFF | TRBV27 | . | TRBJ2-1 | .
TGTGCCTGGAGTGGGGGGTTAGCGGGGTACGAGCAGTACTTC | CAWSGGLAGYEQYF | TRBV30 | TRBD2 | TRBJ2-7 | .
TGCAGTGCTAGAGCAGGTACGGCGGATACGCAGTATTTT | CSARAGTADTQYF | TRBV20-1 | . | TRBJ2-3 | .
TGTGCCAGCAGCCAAGGACTAGCGGGAATTTATGAGCAGTTCTTC | CASSQGLAGIYEQFF | TRBV3-1 | TRBD2 | TRBJ2-1 | .
TGTGCCAGCAGAGGGCAGGGAGCGCTGGGTAACGAGCAGTACTTC | CASRGQGALGNEQYF | TRBV27 | . | TRBJ2-7 | once
TGTGCCACCAGTGATTTGTACAAGGGGAAGACTGAAGCTTTCTTT | CATSDLYKGKTEAFF | TRBV24-1 | . | TRBJ1-1 | .
TGTGCCAGCAGCCCCGGGACAGGGGGCTCCCGGTGGTCTGGCTACACCTTC | CASSPGTGGSRWSGYTF | TRBV7-2 | TRBD1 | TRBJ1-2 | .
TGTGCCAGCTCACCAAAGACAGGAACCCCCTACGAGCAGTACTTC | CASSPKTGTPYEQYF | TRBV18 | . | TRBJ2-7 | .